This TCR beta chain originates from a study of T cell responses to AZD1222 COVID-19 vaccine. Findings and limits, study-wide: Nearly half of the spike-specific TCRs reportedly recognize variant regions that carry no mutations.

Only in-frame clones appear in the TCRdb table, and some are missing; sequencing was by immunoSEQ multiplex PCR. The top ten hold more than 3.5% of the sample, which has over 120,000 clones, approximately 90% seen once. V was pared by 7 bases and J by 7 bases, with 14 bases between. This CDR3 is built from 13 residues. Germline V gene data show CDR1 as MDHEN and CDR2 as SYDVKM. Concerning this clone itself: Antigen unknown.

This clonotype was sampled from an adult in good health. V is TRBV28 and J is TRBJ1-5; tentatively, D is TRBD1 (5 bases). The specimen was peripheral blood, collected on day 0 of AZD1222 vaccination. The CDR3 bases are TGTGCCAGCATCTTGGGGCCGAGGCAGCCCCAGCATTTT. This gives the protein CASILGPRQPQHF.